This T cell receptor beta chain derives from a study of T cell responses to AZD1222 COVID-19 vaccine. Study results and limitations: The donor cohort was predominantly white British with a female majority, and clonal diversity may have been underestimated. There were vaccine-associated CD4 TCRs across spike, dominant at 160-218 and 743-854. Breadth and depth of Spike-specific TCRs rose after two AZD1222 doses.

There are 22 residues in the CDR3. J was trimmed by 2 bases and V by 4 bases; bases with no gene match: 26. Looked up from germline, CDR1 is LNHDA and CDR2 is SQIVND (reference sequence). This clone appeared a single time. Antigen unknown. TCRdb's copy holds only in-frame clones and misses some; the assay was immunoSEQ multiplex PCR. The repertoire holds 65,000 to 70,000 clones, with roughly 85% as singletons. This sequence originates from an adult who received the AZD1222 COVID-19 vaccine. The sample in question was peripheral blood, obtained 28 days after the second AZD1222 dose. This chain joins TRBV19 and TRBJ2-3; 8 positions agree with TRBD1. The CDR3 DNA reads TGTGCCAGTAGTACCAGGGACCGGGACCAGGGGGCCTTTGGGGGATCCACAGATACGCAGTATTTT. Amino acids: CASSTRDRDQGAFGGSTDTQYF.